This record covers a single T cell receptor beta chain. The antigen is undetermined. A multiplex PCR was run with 60 Vbeta primers and 13 Jbeta primers. The table came from immunoSEQ multiplex PCR; TCRdb's copy has only in-frame clones and leaves some out. The table lists about 130,000 clones, 84% of them singletons, with 2.5% to 3.5% in the top ten. These data are taken from a study of cytomegalovirus exposure and HLA in healthy donors. Study results and caveats: Reportedly, cytomegalovirus status was diagnosed with high sensitivity and specificity. For most subjects, TCR beta sequences were reported to predict HLA-A and HLA-B alleles with accuracy. DRB1 had the most TCR associations and HLA-C the fewest, a later analysis found, with rates varying by HLA locus.

Germline loops: CDR1 MNHEY, CDR2 SMNVEV (reference sequence). This CDR3 contains 13 residues. V lost 5 bases and J 11 bases, leaving 18 bases between the germline ends. Input material: PBMCs. The rearrangement joins TRBV27 to TRBJ1-1; D may be TRBD1 (5 bases). The clonotype originates from a woman younger than 30 in good health and CMV-seropositive. Here the CDR3 reads CASSPLSTVGAFF. DNA of the CDR3: TGTGCCAGCAGTCCCCTCTCGACAGTTGGGGCTTTCTTT.